This T cell receptor (beta chain) was captured by sequencing in a study of blood T cell repertoires in COVID-19 (TCRdb year 2020). In terms of the full investigation: Samples covering the acute and convalescent phases of COVID-19 were provided by collaborators in the United States, Italy and Spain. Samples came from the ongoing ImmuneRACE study (first 160 participants) plus 1,254 subjects from 6 global collaborators. The prospective study material was composed of cDNA or gDNA derived from T cells, B-cell-depleted T cells, or PBMCs. The repertoires were released in a freely available public database meant as a resource for research on the immune response to SARS-CoV-2. Where available, HLA class I and class II types were taken from metadata supplied by the sample provider and were not determined by assay-based typing. The sample metadata nearly always contained a de-identified subject ID, COVID-19 status, age in years and sex. Deeply sampled blood TCRbeta repertoires from subjects exposed to, actively infected with, or recovered from COVID-19 were included in the dataset.

The immunoSEQ Assay, a bias-controlled multiplex PCR, was used to amplify TCRbeta CDR3 regions from genomic DNA. For the original study's pipeline: The number of nucleated cells in each sample was estimated from the amplification of reference gene primers within the assay. Sequence reads were collapsed and filtered to measure the absolute abundance of every unique TCRbeta CDR3 rearrangement. Productive Simpson clonality was computed per sample as the square root of Simpson's diversity index over productive rearrangements. Entries here come from immuneACCESS through TCRdb and include only in-frame sequences with V and J called. Some clones fail to appear in such tables; in the studies checked, an unresolved V gene covers under half of the shortfall, and the cause of the remainder is unknown. That table supplies the V and J calls and clone size; D and trimming were determined from the DNA. Counted in this sample were over 75,000 clones; more than 85% of them appeared once. The ten biggest clones cover 1.7% of the sample.

In the case of this clone: Its antigen specificity is not known. No clone much larger than this one lies a single base away; base qualities are absent.

Each collaborating institution followed its own protocols to collect whole blood in K2EDTA tubes. Collaborator samples were shipped for TCRbeta analysis as frozen whole blood, isolated PBMCs, or DNA extracted from either sample type. The germline V and J ends show losses of 5 bases and 4 bases respectively, and no gene match explains 7 bases of the junction. Including cysteine and phenylalanine, the CDR3 has 14 amino acids. Only the CDR3 part of the read is kept: 42 bases, read in frame from the first base. In the germline V gene (reference sequence), CDR1 corresponds to MNHNY and CDR2 to SVGAGI. The paper as a whole reports these results and caveats: The amount of clinical and demographic metadata varied by source and participant and was provided uncurated.

This chain joins TRBV6-6 to TRBJ1-2; TRBD1 fits 7 bases in the junction. The TCR comes from a man aged 55-75 years with acute or convalescent COVID-19. The sample consisted of peripheral blood. The CDR3 reads CASSTGTAVYGYTF. The nucleotide sequence is TGTGCCAGCAGTACCGGGACAGCGGTCTATGGCTACACCTTC.